This passage covers 3 T cell receptor beta chains from one sample sequenced in a study of T-cell reconstitution after alpha-beta-depleted transplantation in children. The TCRbeta library was prepared with unique molecular identifiers. In TCRdb, the PCR reads were re-called with MiXCR into one record per CDR3 protein. The sample shows some 550,000 distinct CDR3 sequences, around 16% of them seen only once. The specimen was PBMCs from the stem cell graft donor, collected from the stem cell graft. Every receptor here comes from a human donor who donated a stem cell graft to a child with acute lymphoblastic leukemia.

The J gene is TRBJ1-4, the V gene TRBV30; 8 bases line up with TRBD1. In germline, CDR1 is GTSNPN, CDR2 SVGIG (reference sequence). The CDR3 covers 14 residues. The V and J ends lost 6 bases and 4 bases, in that order; junction bases with no gene match: 7. CDR3 protein: CACILRGLNEKLFF. CDR3 coding DNA: TGTGCCTGCATACTCAGGGGGCTTAATGAAAAACTGTTTTTT.

This clonotype was seen only a few times. The J gene is TRBJ1-1, the V gene TRBV9; the D is unclear. The CDR3 is 13 residues long. Germline-derived CDR1 and CDR2 are SGDLS and YYNGEE. The ends were cut back, 0 bases at V and 2 bases at J, with 5 bases in the middle. The CDR3 nucleotides read TGTGCCAGCAGCGTAGTTCTTAACACTGAAGCTTTCTTT. Residues: CASSVVLNTEAFF.

This clonotype was recorded a few times. CDR3 sequence reads: CASSLGPFSTDTQYF. The DNA of the CDR3 is TGTGCCAGCAGCTTAGGACCCTTCTCCACAGATACGCAGTATTTT. V is TRBV11-2 and J is TRBJ2-3; D is unresolved. The CDR3 has 15 amino acids. CDR1 SGHAT and CDR2 FQNNGV come from the germline V gene. V dropped 1 base and J dropped 2 bases, with 10 bases sitting between them. The variable domain in full, completed from reference TRBV11-2 and TRBJ2-3, reads EAGVAQSPRYKIIEKRQSVAFWCNPISGHATLYWYQQILGQGPKLLIQFQNNGVVDDSQLPKDRFSAERLKGVDSTLKIQPAKLEDSAVYLCASSLGPFSTDTQYFGPGTRLTVL.